The source of this T cell receptor (beta chain) is a study of blood T cell repertoires in COVID-19. Study in general: From T cells, B-cell-depleted T cells, or PBMCs came the material, which was cDNA or gDNA.

Germline loops: CDR1 SNHLY, CDR2 FYNNEI. There are 15 residues in the CDR3. Trimming removed 2 bases at V and 8 bases at J, with 18 bases between. Assay used: immunoSEQ multiplex PCR; TCRdb lists only in-frame clones, some missing. Among some 96,000 clones, more than 75% were seen once, and the ten largest hold about 13%. The V call is TRBV2, the J call TRBJ1-2; D is unclear. The receptor comes from a human donor in a cohort sampled during active COVID-19. The sample comprised peripheral blood. The DNA of the CDR3 is TGTGCCAGCAGTGAAATGGCGGCAACGGGAGAAGGCTACACCTTC. It translates to CASSEMAATGEGYTF. Together with reference TRBV2 and TRBJ1-2, the CDR3 gives the full variable domain: EPEVTQTPSHQVTQMGQEVILRCVPISNHLYFYWYRQILGQKVEFLVSFYNNEISEKSEIFDDQFSVERPDGSNFTLKIRSTKLEDSAMYFCASSEMAATGEGYTFGSGTRLTVV.